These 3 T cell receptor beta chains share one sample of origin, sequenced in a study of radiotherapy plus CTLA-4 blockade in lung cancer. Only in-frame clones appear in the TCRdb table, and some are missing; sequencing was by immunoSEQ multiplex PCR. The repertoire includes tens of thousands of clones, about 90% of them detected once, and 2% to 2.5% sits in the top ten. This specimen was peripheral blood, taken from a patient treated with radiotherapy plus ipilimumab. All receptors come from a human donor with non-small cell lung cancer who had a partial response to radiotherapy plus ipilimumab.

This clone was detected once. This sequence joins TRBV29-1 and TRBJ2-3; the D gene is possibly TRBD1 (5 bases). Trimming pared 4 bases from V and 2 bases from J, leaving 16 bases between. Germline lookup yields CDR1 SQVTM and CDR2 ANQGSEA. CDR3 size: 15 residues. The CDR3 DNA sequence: TGCAGCGTTGTTTTTAGGGGCACTTACACAGATACGCAGTATTTT. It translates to CSVVFRGTYTDTQYF.

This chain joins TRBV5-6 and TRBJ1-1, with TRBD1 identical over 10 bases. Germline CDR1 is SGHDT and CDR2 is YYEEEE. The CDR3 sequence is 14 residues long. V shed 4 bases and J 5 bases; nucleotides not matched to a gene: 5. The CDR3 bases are TGTGCCAGCAGCGGGACAGGGGCTAGTACTGAAGCTTTCTTT. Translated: CASSGTGASTEAFF. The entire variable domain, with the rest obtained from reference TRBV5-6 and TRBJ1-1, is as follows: DAGVTQSPTHLIKTRGQQVTLRCSPKSGHDTVSWYQQALGQGPQFIFQYYEEEERQRGNFPDRFSGHQFPNYSSELNVNALLLGDSALYLCASSGTGASTEAFFGQGTRLTVV.

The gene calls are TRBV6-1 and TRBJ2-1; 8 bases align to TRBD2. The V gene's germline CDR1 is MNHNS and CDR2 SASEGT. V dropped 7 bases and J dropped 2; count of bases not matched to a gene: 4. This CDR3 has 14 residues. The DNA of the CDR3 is TGTGCCAGCAAGCGGGAGTTAACCTACAATGAGCAGTTCTTC. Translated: CASKRELTYNEQFF.